This T cell receptor (beta chain) was documented in a study of blood T cell repertoires in COVID-19. Study-level information: The samples span acute and convalescent COVID-19 from the United States, Italy and Spain. T cells, B-cell-depleted T cells, or PBMCs supplied cDNA or gDNA.

This CDR3 is 13 amino acids long. Germline trimming cut 6 bases from V and 5 bases from J; bases unmatched to any gene: 6. The germline V gene encodes CDR1 MDHEN and CDR2 SYDVKM. Original data processing: Amplified reference gene primers provided the basis for estimating nucleated cell counts. The repertoire was sequenced with immunoSEQ multiplex PCR; TCRdb's copy has only in-frame clones and lacks some. For V, J and clone size, that table is used; D and trimming come from the DNA. This sample has around 200,000 clones, with approximately 83% found just once. Source material: peripheral blood. The rearrangement uses TRBV28 and TRBJ2-7; 8 bases line up with TRBD2. The receptor's source is a man aged 60 to 75 with acute or convalescent COVID-19. CDR3 loop: CASRSGTRNEQYF. CDR3 DNA: TGTGCCAGCAGGTCCGGGACTAGGAACGAGCAGTACTTC.